These 24 T cell receptor beta chains share one sample of origin, sequenced in a study of a mutant IDH1 vaccine in newly diagnosed glioma (dated by TCRdb to the early 2020s). The method behind the library was the immunoSEQ multiplex PCR assay. TCRdb provides this immuneACCESS table in a form limited to in-frame rearrangements. Some clones are lacking; in checked studies, under half of them reflect an unresolved V gene, and why the rest are absent is not known. This sample holds about 56,000 clones; about 86% were observed only once. The ten largest clonotypes hold 1.6% of the sample. Interpreted using the paper, the time point label stands for: week 35, safety follow-up. Each vaccine dose, consisting of 300 ug of a 20-mer mutant IDH1 peptide in Montanide, was administered subcutaneously with topical imiquimod. These TCRs' antigens remain unknown. This material consisted of PBMCs, taken from a glioma patient whose treatment included an IDH1 peptide vaccine. These receptors were taken from a man between 40 and 49 years old with glioma.

The chain couples TRBV7-2 to TRBJ2-7; 13 nucleotides match TRBD2. This CDR3 is 15 amino acids long. CDR1 is SGHTA and CDR2 is FQGNSA in the germline V gene. V gave up 6 bases and J gave up 4 bases; unmatched junction bases: 6. CDR3 protein: CASSQTSGRMYEQYF. CDR3 DNA sequence: TGTGCCAGCAGTCAGACTAGCGGGAGGATGTACGAGCAGTACTTC.

The chain joins TRBV28 to TRBJ1-2; D is uncertain. This CDR3 is 12 amino acids long. Germline loops: CDR1 MDHEN, CDR2 SYDVKM. The germline V and J ends were trimmed by 7 bases and 4 bases, with 10 bases remaining between them. The CDR3 here is CASNAGPYGYTF. The DNA for the CDR3 is TGTGCCAGCAATGCCGGACCCTATGGCTACACCTTC.

The rearrangement joins TRBV2 to TRBJ2-2, with 15 bases that match TRBD2. Germline values: CDR1 SNHLY, CDR2 FYNNEI. After removal of 9 bases from V and 5 bases from J, the junction contained 13 bases not matched to a gene. The CDR3 sequence is 18 residues long. The CDR3 reads CARTLGGLAGGRTGELFF. DNA for the CDR3: TGTGCCAGGACCCTGGGCGGACTAGCGGGAGGGAGGACCGGGGAGCTGTTTTTT.

The V call is TRBV7-8, the J call TRBJ1-1; D may be TRBD1 (5 bases). CDR3 length equals 11 residues. V was trimmed by 5 bases and J by 12 bases, leaving 13 bases between them. In germline, CDR1 is SGHVS, CDR2 FQNEAQ. The chain's CDR3 is CASSLDSSTFF. The CDR3 coding sequence is TGTGCCAGCAGCCTCGACAGCTCTACTTTCTTT.

The rearrangement joins TRBV9 to TRBJ1-1; D is ambiguous. CDR3 size: 14 residues. Germline V gives CDR1 SGDLS, CDR2 YYNGEE. Trimming pared 1 base from V and 0 bases from J, leaving 7 bases between. The CDR3 spells CASSVSTLNTEAFF. CDR3 coding DNA: TGTGCCAGCAGCGTATCCACCTTGAACACTGAAGCTTTCTTT. The full variable domain, in which reference TRBV9 and TRBJ1-1 provide the parts outside the CDR3, is DSGVTQTPKHLITATGQRVTLRCSPRSGDLSVYWYQQSLDQGLQFLIQYYNGEERAKGNILERFSAQQFPDLHSELNLSSLELGDSALYFCASSVSTLNTEAFFGQGTRLTVV.

The chain recombines TRBV27 with TRBJ2-2; D may be TRBD1 (6 bases). The CDR3 is 14 amino acids. V lost 8 bases to trimming and J lost 10 bases, with 20 bases between them. Germline loops: CDR1 MNHEY, CDR2 SMNVEV (reference sequence). CDR3: CASPNCSQGEELFF. The CDR3 nucleotides read TGTGCCAGCCCCAATTGCTCACAGGGTGAGGAGCTGTTTTTT.

This sequence joins TRBV19 and TRBJ1-1, with a tentative D call TRBD1 (6 bases). The germline V gene has CDR1 LNHDA and CDR2 SQIVND (reference sequence). CDR3 size: 12 residues. V gave up 7 bases and J gave up 5 bases, with 11 bases separating them. CDR3 in DNA: TGTGCCAGTATTCAGGGGCTAACTGAAGCTTTCTTT. Its translation is CASIQGLTEAFF.

The chain is built from TRBV9 and TRBJ2-2, with unresolved D. V was pared by 4 bases and J by 5 bases, with 3 bases between. This CDR3 spans 11 amino acids. CDR1 and CDR2 from the germline V gene are SGDLS and YYNGEE. Here the CDR3 DNA reads TGTGCCAGCAGCTCGACCGGGGAGCTGTTTTTT. It encodes CASSSTGELFF.

The J gene is TRBJ1-5, the V gene TRBV6-6, with D unresolved. Germline V gene data show CDR1 as MNHNY and CDR2 as SVGAGI (reference sequence). The CDR3 runs 13 residues. Trimming pared 3 bases from V and 5 bases from J, leaving 8 bases between. In nucleotides, the CDR3 is TGTGCCAGCAGTTATCGCAGCCATCAGCCCCAGCATTTT. It translates to CASSYRSHQPQHF.

The chain has TRBV7-9 and TRBJ1-2, with D tentatively TRBD1 (5 bases). The CDR3 covers 13 residues. The V end lost 5 bases, the J end lost 1 base, and 8 bases lay between the germline ends. Germline V lookup: CDR1 SEHNR, CDR2 FQNEAQ (reference sequence). CDR3 bases: TGTGCCAGCAGCCTTCAGGGTAACTATGGCTACACCTTC. Amino acid sequence: CASSLQGNYGYTF.

This sequence joins TRBV7-9 and TRBJ1-4; TRBD1 matches 9 bases. J gave up 16 bases and V 5 bases, and 5 bases lay outside the gene matches. CDR1 and CDR2 (germline): SEHNR, FQNEAQ (reference sequence). This CDR3 comprises 11 residues. CDR3 nucleotides: TGTGCCAGCAGCCAGGGGGACAGGGCGTTTTTT. It specifies CASSQGDRAFF.

The V call is TRBV7-2, the J call TRBJ2-3; D not resolved. Per germline, CDR1 SGHTA and CDR2 FQGNSA. Trimming shortened V by 2 bases and J by 7 bases, and 4 bases separated the two germline ends. This CDR3 is 11 amino acids long. Here the CDR3 reads CASSLRYTQYF. The CDR3 region has the DNA TGTGCCAGCAGCTTACGGTATACGCAGTATTTT.

The chain links TRBV5-5 to TRBJ2-7, with D possibly matching TRBD1 (7 bases). This CDR3 region has 15 residues. Trimming took 3 bases from V and 4 from J, leaving 17 bases between them. The germline CDR1 and CDR2 sequences are SGHKS and YYEKEE (reference sequence). CDR3 DNA sequence: TGTGCCAGCAGCTCTCAACCAGGGGGGAGGTACGAGCAGTACTTC. Translation gives CASSSQPGGRYEQYF.

The DNA of the CDR3 is TGTGCCAGCAGTTTGACAGGGGGAGCCTCTGGGGCCAACGTCCTGACTTTC. It specifies CASSLTGGASGANVLTF. The chain uses TRBV11-3 and TRBJ2-6, with 9 bases identical to TRBD1. Germline V lookup: CDR1 SGHNT, CDR2 YENEEA. The CDR3 has 17 residues. The J segment lost 0 bases and the V segment lost 6 bases, leaving 6 bases of the junction unmatched.

The V gene is TRBV4-3, the J gene TRBJ2-7; TRBD2 agrees at 14 bases. Germline CDR1 is LGHNA and CDR2 is YSLEER. The CDR3 has 18 amino acids. V was clipped by 1 base and J by 6 bases; unmatched bases: 11. CDR3 amino acids: CASSQVAPGTSGRGEQYF. As DNA, the CDR3 is TGCGCCAGCAGCCAAGTCGCCCCCGGGACTAGCGGGAGAGGCGAGCAGTACTTC.

The count of this clone is one. The rearrangement uses TRBV7-8 and TRBJ1-2; D may be TRBD1 (5 bases). V lost 1 base to trimming and J lost 6 bases, with 12 bases between them. The CDR3 covers 14 residues. Per germline, CDR1 SGHVS and CDR2 FQNEAQ. CDR3 sequence reads: CASSLEWGRDGYTF. Written as DNA, the CDR3 is TGTGCCAGCAGCTTAGAATGGGGGAGGGATGGCTACACCTTC.

The chain uses TRBV10-3 and TRBJ1-1; no firm D call. The length of the CDR3 is 13 residues. The germline V and J ends were trimmed by 3 bases and 1 base, with 6 bases remaining between them. Germline V gene lookup returns CDR1 ENHRY and CDR2 SYGVKD. In DNA, the CDR3 is TGTGCCATCAGTGAATCAGGGAACACTGAAGCTTTCTTT. Translated: CAISESGNTEAFF.

The V and J genes are TRBV19 and TRBJ2-7; possible D gene TRBD2, 6 bases. Germline V CDR1 and CDR2: LNHDA, SQIVND (reference sequence). V was clipped by 1 base and J by 4 bases, with 14 bases between them. The CDR3 runs to 15 residues. The CDR3 coding sequence is TGTGCCAGTAGTATAGGAAGCGGAGGGGTATACGAGCAGTACTTC. It codes for CASSIGSGGVYEQYF.

The V gene is TRBV5-6, the J gene TRBJ2-5; D gene unclear. The J call is uncertain, as TRBJ2-7 better fits the DNA end. CDR3 size: 10 residues. CDR1 is SGHDT, CDR2 YYEEEE, per germline. DNA of the CDR3: TGTGCCAGCAGCCCTTCCGAGCAGTACTTC. Protein product: CASSPSEQYF.

The V call is TRBV7-2, the J call TRBJ2-7; 11 bases align to TRBD1. V was clipped by 1 base and J by 3 bases; unmatched bases: 11. CDR1 and CDR2 (germline): SGHTA, FQGNSA. The CDR3 is 18 amino acids. The CDR3 DNA reads as TGTGCCAGCAGCTTAGTTTCAGTGTGGGGGACAGGGGGCTACGAGCAGTACTTC. Its translation is CASSLVSVWGTGGYEQYF.

This sequence joins TRBV5-8 and TRBJ2-5; TRBD2 agrees at 14 bases. Germline values: CDR1 SGHTS, CDR2 YDEGEE. Trimming at V came to 5 bases and at J to 4 bases, leaving 4 bases not matched to a gene. The CDR3 covers 15 residues. Here the CDR3 reads CASSSGLAGGETQYF. The CDR3 DNA sequence: TGTGCCAGCAGTTCTGGACTAGCGGGAGGAGAGACCCAGTACTTC.

The V call is TRBV6-5, the J call TRBJ2-3, with no clear D. This CDR3 contains 14 residues. The germline V gene has CDR1 MNHEY and CDR2 SVGAGI. Trimming removed 5 bases from V and 3 bases from J, with 12 bases in between. CDR3 DNA sequence: TGTGCCAGCAGTAAAATCAGTGCGACAGATACGCAGTATTTT. Its translation is CASSKISATDTQYF.

This clone occurred a few times. The V gene is TRBV28, the J gene TRBJ1-1, with 10 bases lining up with TRBD1. The V segment lost 3 bases and the J segment 9 bases; nucleotides outside the gene matches: 10. The CDR3 extends over 15 amino acids. Germline CDR1 is MDHEN and CDR2 is SYDVKM. The CDR3 nucleotides read TGTGCCAGCAGTTTGCAGACAGGGGGCGCGTCGAAAGCTTTCTTT. It yields the protein CASSLQTGGASKAFF.

The rearrangement uses TRBV18 and TRBJ2-1, with a possible D match to TRBD1 (6 bases). V lost 3 bases to trimming and J lost 6 bases, with 15 bases between them. The length of the CDR3 is 15 residues. Per the germline V gene, CDR1 is KGHSH and CDR2 is LQKENI. The CDR3 DNA follows: TGTGCCAGCTCACCTCGGGACACTCCGCTCAATGAGCAGTTCTTC. Encoded protein: CASSPRDTPLNEQFF. Based on the CDR3 plus reference TRBV18 and TRBJ2-1, the full variable domain is NAGVMQNPRHLVRRRGQEARLRCSPMKGHSHVYWYRQLPEEGLKFMVYLQKENIIDESGMPKERFSAEFPKEGPSILRIQQVVRGDSAAYFCASSPRDTPLNEQFFGPGTRLTVL.